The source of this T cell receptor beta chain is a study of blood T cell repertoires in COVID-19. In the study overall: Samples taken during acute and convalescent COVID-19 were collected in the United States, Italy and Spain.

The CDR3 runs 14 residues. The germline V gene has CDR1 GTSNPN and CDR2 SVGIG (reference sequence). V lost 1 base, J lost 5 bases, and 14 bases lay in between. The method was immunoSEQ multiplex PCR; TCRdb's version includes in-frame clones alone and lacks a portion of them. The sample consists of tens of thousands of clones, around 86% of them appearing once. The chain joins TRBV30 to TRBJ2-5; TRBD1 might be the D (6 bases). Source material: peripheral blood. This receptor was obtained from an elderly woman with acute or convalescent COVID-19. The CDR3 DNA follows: TGTGCCTGGAGTGCCCTCAGGGGTGGGGAGACCCAGTACTTC. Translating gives CAWSALRGGETQYF.